This TCR beta chain is drawn from a study of shared clonotypes between healthy human individuals. The study, taken as a whole, reports: Only blood underwent sampling, and tissue repertoires likely differ.

Sequenced by immunoSEQ multiplex PCR; TCRdb stores in-frame clones only, minus some. Here the sample spans about 1 million clones, around 75% being singletons. As to this clone: Its target is not known.

Germline V CDR1 and CDR2: SEHNR, FQNEAQ (reference sequence). Trimming shortened V by 4 bases and J by 0 bases, and 13 bases separated the two germline ends. The CDR3 has 16 residues. The chain employs TRBV7-9 and TRBJ1-3; a possible D gene is TRBD1 (5 bases). The source material was memory CD4+ T cells sorted from blood. The subset here: CD45RA-negative fraction. The TCR originated in a man between 18 and 35 years old in good health. CDR3 loop: CASSSEFGHSGNTIYF. DNA of the CDR3: TGTGCCAGCAGCTCCGAATTCGGACACTCTGGAAACACCATATATTTT.